A selection of T cell receptor beta chains follows, all from one sample in a study of blood T cell repertoires in COVID-19. Repertoires were generated with immunoSEQ multiplex PCR, while TCRdb's copy carries only in-frame clones and drops some. The sample contains about 140,000 clones, around 88% of which appear only once. Material: peripheral blood. All receptors come from a woman aged 55-69 years with acute or convalescent COVID-19. Each CDR3 is given with its conserved first and last residue. D genes are given only for firm matches. Size tells how often a clone was seen (once, few, many) or the class of an expanded clone, and some rows leave it out.

j_call d_call v_call clone_size cdr3_length cdr3_aa cdr3_nt
TRBJ1-1 . TRBV5-8 once 14 CASSNRQGRTEAFF TGTGCCAGCAGCAACAGACAAGGGAGGACTGAAGCTTTCTTT
TRBJ1-5 . TRBV11-2 . 13 CASSLGADQPQHF TGTGCCAGCAGCTTAGGTGCGGATCAGCCCCAGCATTTT
TRBJ2-2 TRBD1 TRBV27 . 15 CASSIRQGRPGELFF TGTGCCAGCAGTATCAGACAGGGTCGGCCCGGGGAGCTGTTTTTT
TRBJ1-6 . TRBV2 . 15 CARDTGSPYNSPLHF TGTGCCAGAGATACAGGGTCCCCCTATAATTCACCCCTCCACTTT
TRBJ1-2 . TRBV2 . 16 CASSELRTPSLYGYTF TGTGCCAGCAGTGAATTAAGGACTCCCAGTCTCTATGGCTACACCTTC
TRBJ1-2 TRBD1 TRBV6-2/TRBV6-3 . 17 CASIPIEGAFREHGYTF TGTGCCAGCATCCCAATAGAGGGGGCCTTTCGAGAACATGGCTACACCTTC
TRBJ1-1 TRBD1 TRBV7-7 once 16 CASSSLPTGTEPEAFF TGTGCTAGCAGCTCCCTCCCCACCGGGACAGAGCCTGAAGCTTTCTTT
TRBJ1-5 TRBD1 TRBV7-2 . 17 CASSLGLKTGRGQPQHF TGTGCCAGCAGCTTAGGCCTAAAGACAGGGCGGGGTCAGCCCCAGCATTTT
TRBJ1-2 TRBD1 TRBV6-6 . 15 CASRRQQGADYGYTF TGTGCCAGCCGGAGGCAACAGGGGGCAGACTATGGCTACACCTTC
TRBJ2-5 TRBD2 TRBV18 . 14 CASSIAGEAETQYF TGTGCCAGCTCAATAGCGGGGGAGGCAGAGACCCAGTACTTC
TRBJ2-2 . TRBV9 . 15 CASSVAGTNTGELFF TGTGCCAGCAGCGTCGCAGGCACGAACACCGGGGAGCTGTTTTTT
TRBJ1-1 . TRBV9 once 15 CASSAVLWGGTEAFF TGTGCCAGCAGCGCCGTTTTGTGGGGAGGGACTGAAGCTTTCTTT
TRBJ2-1 . TRBV2 . 11 CASSLYNEQFF TGTGCCAGCAGTCTTTACAATGAGCAGTTCTTC
TRBJ2-3 TRBD2 TRBV30 . 15 CAWSDWRGGSDTQYF TGTGCCTGGAGTGACTGGCGGGGGGGCTCAGATACGCAGTATTTT
TRBJ1-2 . TRBV28 . 16 CASTPADGARIYGYTF TGTGCCAGCACCCCCGCAGATGGGGCCCGGATCTATGGCTACACCTTC
TRBJ1-1 TRBD1 TRBV19 . 13 CASSLTGSTEAFF TGTGCCAGTAGCCTGACAGGGTCCACTGAAGCTTTCTTT
TRBJ2-7 TRBD1 TRBV30 . 14 CAWSPGQGPYEQYF TGTGCCTGGAGTCCGGGACAGGGCCCCTACGAGCAGTACTTC
TRBJ1-2 . TRBV7-9 few 13 CASSSAGRGGYTF TGTGCCAGCAGCTCAGCGGGTAGGGGTGGCTACACCTTC
TRBJ2-7 . TRBV6-6 . 15 CASSPSTGFYYEQYF TGTGCCAGCAGCCCGTCCACAGGATTTTACTACGAGCAGTACTTC
TRBJ2-1 TRBD2 TRBV5-5 . 15 CASSFASGGADEQFF TGTGCCAGCAGCTTCGCTAGCGGGGGGGCGGATGAGCAGTTCTTC
TRBJ1-4 TRBD1 TRBV6-5 . 15 CASSRGQGYNEKLFF TGTGCCAGCAGTCGGGGACAGGGCTATAATGAAAAACTGTTTTTT
TRBJ1-5 TRBD1 TRBV7-2 . 14 CASSLGQGNQPQHF TGTGCCAGCAGCTTAGGACAGGGAAATCAGCCCCAGCATTTT
TRBJ1-1 TRBD1 TRBV5-1 once 17 CASSLGTGGQSFTEAFF TGCGCCAGCAGCTTGGGGACAGGGGGACAAAGCTTCACTGAAGCTTTCTTT
TRBJ1-6 . TRBV7-2 . 14 CASSFRGNGSPLHF TGTGCCAGCAGCTTCAGAGGGAATGGTTCACCCCTCCACTTT
TRBJ2-4 TRBD1 TRBV28 . 16 CASSPGQPLAKNIQYF TGTGCCAGCAGTCCGGGACAGCCTCTCGCCAAAAACATTCAGTACTTC